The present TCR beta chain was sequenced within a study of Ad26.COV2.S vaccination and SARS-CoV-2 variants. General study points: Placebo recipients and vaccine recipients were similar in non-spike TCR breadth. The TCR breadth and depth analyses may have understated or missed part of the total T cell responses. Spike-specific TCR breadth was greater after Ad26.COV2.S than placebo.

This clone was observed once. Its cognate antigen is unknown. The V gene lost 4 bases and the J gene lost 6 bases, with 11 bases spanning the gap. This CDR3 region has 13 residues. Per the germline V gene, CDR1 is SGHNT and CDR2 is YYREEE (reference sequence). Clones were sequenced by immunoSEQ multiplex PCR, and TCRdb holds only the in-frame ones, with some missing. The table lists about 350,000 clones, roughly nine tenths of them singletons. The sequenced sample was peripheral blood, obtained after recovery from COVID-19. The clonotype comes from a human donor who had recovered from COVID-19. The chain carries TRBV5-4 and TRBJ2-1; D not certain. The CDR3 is CASSALIGNEQFF. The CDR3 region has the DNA TGTGCCAGCAGCGCCCTTATTGGCAATGAGCAGTTCTTC.